This paragraph reports one TCR beta chain. This sample was included in a study of OX40 agonist ivuxolimab in advanced cancers. Study details: Every 2 weeks, patients received ivuxolimab intravenously, dosed at 0.01 to 10 mg/kg. Prior anti-PD-1, anti-PD-L1 or anti-CTLA-4 therapy was allowed; around 43% had some.

V was shortened by 4 bases and J by 0 bases, with 10 bases between the two germline ends. The CDR3 consists of 15 residues. Germline V gene sequence: CDR1 LGHNA, CDR2 YSLEER. Profiling relied on immunoSEQ multiplex PCR, and the TCRdb table lists in-frame clones only, not all of them. Of tens of thousands of clones listed, over 90% are singletons. The chain combines TRBV4-3 with TRBJ1-3; D is ambiguous. The sample here was CD4+ or CD8+ T cells sorted from blood, taken in a trial of the OX40 agonist ivuxolimab. This TCR came from an adult with an advanced solid tumor such as melanoma, head and neck, liver or kidney cancer. The CDR3 spells CASSLGWSSGNTIYF. The DNA for the CDR3 is TGCGCCAGCAGCCTAGGCTGGAGCTCTGGAAACACCATATATTTT.